One sample yielded the 25 T cell receptor beta chains listed below, sequenced in a study of T cells in Graves' hyperthyroidism and ophthalmopathy. Regions amplified from RNA transcripts were the TCR beta CDR3 regions. Initially, a first-round RT-PCR of the TCR CDR3 employed the HTBI primer set. TCRdb independently ran MiXCR on the multiplex PCR reads; one entry per CDR3 protein. This table holds a few hundred thousand distinct CDR3 sequences, around 14% found once. Sequencing was carried out using blood. Receptor source: a woman between 18 and 29 years old with Graves' hyperthyroidism.

This clonotype was found a few times. V and J are TRBV5-6 and TRBJ2-7; 9 nucleotides agree with TRBD2. The trim removed 4 bases at V and 0 bases at J, leaving 23 bases unmatched. Germline values: CDR1 SGHDT, CDR2 YYEEEE. The CDR3 is 21 amino acids. CDR3 sequence (DNA): TGTGCCAGCAGCCTACTAAGCACGTCGTGGGCTAGCGGGATAAGCTCCTACGAGCAGTACTTC. It translates to CASSLLSTSWASGISSYEQYF.

This clonotype was recorded only once. A read error may be the cause here, since a much bigger clone is one base away. The V and J genes are TRBV29-1 and TRBJ2-3; 8 nucleotides line up with TRBD1. Germline V lookup: CDR1 SQVTM, CDR2 ANQGSEA. The V segment lost 5 bases and the J segment 2 bases; nucleotides outside the gene matches: 9. This CDR3 is 15 amino acids long. The CDR3 DNA follows: TGCAGCGTTCGACAGGGGCTTGACTCCACAGATACGCAGTATTTT. Translated, it gives CSVRQGLDSTDTQYF.

As to this clonotype: With a much larger clone just one base away, this may be a read error. The chain uses TRBV5-1 and TRBJ1-2; 12 nucleotides match TRBD1. CDR3 length: 16 amino acids. The germline CDR1 and CDR2 sequences are SGHRS and YFSETQ. The CDR3 loop reads CASSSGGQGANYGYAF. DNA of the CDR3: TGCGCCAGCAGCTCAGGGGGACAGGGGGCAAACTATGGCTACGCCTTC.

This clonotype was picked up many times. The chain uses TRBV7-9 and TRBJ2-1; D is ambiguous. With 2 bases removed from V and 8 bases from J, the gap between germline ends came to 7 bases. The CDR3 is 12 amino acids. The germline CDR1 and CDR2 sequences are SEHNR and FQNEAQ (reference sequence). CDR3 amino acids: CASSLLPDEQFF. The CDR3 DNA sequence: TGTGCCAGCAGCTTACTACCGGATGAGCAGTTCTTC.

This clonotype was found a few times. The chain uses TRBV19 and TRBJ1-4, with TRBD1 identical over 7 bases. Germline trimming cut 5 bases from V and 4 bases from J; bases unmatched to any gene: 10. The germline gives CDR1 LNHDA, CDR2 SQIVND (reference sequence). CDR3 length equals 16 residues. The CDR3 bases are TGTGCCAGTAGTCCCCTCGCAACAGGGGATAATGAAAAACTGTTTTTT. Translation gives CASSPLATGDNEKLFF.

Many counts were recorded for this clonotype. The chain joins TRBV28 to TRBJ1-2; 8 nucleotides agree with TRBD1. The CDR3 runs to 17 residues. CDR1 is MDHEN and CDR2 is SYDVKM in the germline V gene. V was pared by 4 bases and J by 1 base, with 11 bases of the junction left unmatched. Written as DNA, the CDR3 is TGTGCCAGCAGTTCACAGAAGTCCGACAGGGGTAACTATGGCTACACCTTC. Translation: CASSSQKSDRGNYGYTF.

Many counts were recorded for this clonotype. The chain carries TRBV12-3 or TRBV12-4 and TRBJ2-1; perhaps TRBD2 as D (5 bases). Deletions cut 3 bases from V and 7 bases from J, with 16 bases between. The CDR3 is 15 amino acids. The CDR3 DNA sequence: TGTGCCAGCAGTTTCTCGGGTCTACTAGAGAATGAGCAGTTCTTC. Translation gives CASSFSGLLENEQFF.

The gene calls are TRBV7-3 and TRBJ2-1; 9 positions agree with TRBD2. The trim removed 4 bases at V and 6 bases at J, leaving 13 bases unmatched. The CDR3 totals 17 residues. Germline assignment: CDR1 SGHTA and CDR2 FQGTGA. The CDR3 bases are TGTGCCAGCAGCTCTAAAGGGTGGGGGACTAGCATCAATGAGCAGTTCTTC. Translation gives CASSSKGWGTSINEQFF.

As for this clonotype: A much larger clone lies one base from this, so it may be a read error. The chain couples TRBV7-9 to TRBJ1-3, with 8 positions matching TRBD1. The V segment lost 5 bases and the J segment 4 bases; nucleotides outside the gene matches: 4. CDR1 is SEHNR and CDR2 is FQNEAQ in the germline V gene (reference sequence). The CDR3 is 14 amino acids. Here the CDR3 reads CASSRQGCGNTIYF. Written as DNA, the CDR3 is TGTGCCAGCAGCCGACAGGGGTGCGGAAACACCATATATTTT.

This clonotype occurred many times. This chain joins TRBV30 and TRBJ2-7, with TRBD1 identical over 10 bases. The CDR3 runs to 15 residues. Per the germline V gene, CDR1 is GTSNPN and CDR2 is SVGIG (reference sequence). After removal of 3 bases from V and 2 bases from J, the junction contained 7 bases not matched to a gene. This chain's CDR3 is CAWRGTGERAYEQYF. In DNA, the CDR3 is TGTGCCTGGAGGGGGACAGGGGAGAGGGCCTACGAGCAGTACTTC.

The chain is built from TRBV28 and TRBJ1-4; unclear D gene. The CDR3 loop spans 11 amino acids. The V gene's germline CDR1 is MDHEN and CDR2 SYDVKM. The ends were cut back, 6 bases at V and 4 bases at J, with 3 bases in the middle. The DNA of the CDR3 is TGTGCCAGCAGGAGTAATGAAAAACTGTTTTTT. Protein: CASRSNEKLFF.

This clonotype was seen many times. The rearrangement uses TRBV7-6 and TRBJ2-7; D is perhaps TRBD1 or TRBD2 (6 bases each). CDR1 SGHVS and CDR2 FNYEAQ come from the germline V gene. V shed 5 bases and J shed 8 bases, with 13 bases lying between them. The CDR3 consists of 12 residues. The CDR3, as DNA: TGTGCCAGCAGCCCGGAGGGGGAGAAGCAGTACTTC. This codes for CASSPEGEKQYF.

This clonotype came up a few times. The rearrangement uses TRBV7-8 and TRBJ1-3; D gene unclear. CDR1 and CDR2 from the germline V gene are SGHVS and FQNEAQ. V was trimmed by 4 bases and J by 0 bases, leaving 7 bases between them. This CDR3 has 14 amino acids. The CDR3, as DNA: TGTGCCAGCAGCTGGGCCATCTCTGGAAACACCATATATTTT. Translated: CASSWAISGNTIYF.

J is TRBJ1-4 and V is TRBV5-6, with D perhaps matching TRBD1 (5 bases). Trimming shortened V by 4 bases and J by 5 bases, and 18 bases separated the two germline ends. Germline-derived CDR1 and CDR2 are SGHDT and YYEEEE. There are 16 residues in the CDR3. The DNA of the CDR3 is TGTGCCAGCAGCAGCCCCGGGGGACTCCGGAATGAAAAACTGTTTTTT. Protein product: CASSSPGGLRNEKLFF.

The table lists this clonotype with a few counts. The genes are TRBV29-1 and TRBJ1-2; D gene uncertain. Trimming took 4 bases from V and 5 from J, leaving 5 bases between them. Germline CDR1 reads SQVTM; CDR2 reads ANQGSEA. CDR3 size: 10 residues. This CDR3 is CSVAQYGYTF. The CDR3 nucleotides are TGCAGCGTTGCCCAGTATGGCTACACCTTC.

The chain combines TRBV5-1 with TRBJ1-3; the D is unclear. V lost 4 bases and J lost 4, with 15 bases in between. The CDR3 is made up of 15 amino acids. Germline-derived CDR1 and CDR2 are SGHRS and YFSETQ. CDR3 nucleotides: TGCGCCAGCAGCAGGACCATGGGCGCGGGAAACACCATATATTTT. Amino acids: CASSRTMGAGNTIYF.

The sample holds a few counts of this clonotype. This chain connects TRBV30 to TRBJ2-7; D possibly matches TRBD1 or TRBD2 (5 bases each). V was shortened by 3 bases and J by 2 bases, with 17 bases between the two germline ends. The V gene's germline CDR1 is GTSNPN and CDR2 SVGIG (reference sequence). This CDR3 spans 15 amino acids. The CDR3 DNA sequence: TGTGCCTGGAGCCTCACCTCGGGACCAACCTACGAGCAGTACTTC. Its protein is CAWSLTSGPTYEQYF. Variable domain in full (rest from reference TRBV30 and TRBJ2-7): SQTIHQWPATLVQPVGSPLSLECTVEGTSNPNLYWYRQAAGRGLQLLFYSVGIGQISSEVPQNLSASRPQDRQFILSSKKLLLSDSGFYLCAWSLTSGPTYEQYFGPGTRLTVT.

The chain joins TRBV14 to TRBJ2-7; the match to TRBD1 covers 9 bases. The ends lost 3 bases at V and 4 bases at J; junction bases unmatched: 7. The CDR3 has 15 residues. Germline assignment: CDR1 SGHDN and CDR2 FVKESK. DNA for the CDR3: TGTGCCAGCAGCCAGCTCGGGACAGGGAAATACGAGCAGTACTTC. As protein: CASSQLGTGKYEQYF.

In this sample, this clonotype turned up many times. The gene calls are TRBV9 and TRBJ2-1; D remains ambiguous. CDR1 is SGDLS and CDR2 is YYNGEE in the germline V gene. The CDR3 has 15 residues. Trimming stripped 0 bases from V and 0 bases from J, with 7 bases between. The CDR3 here is CASSVVPGSYNEQFF. CDR3 nucleotides: TGTGCCAGCAGCGTAGTTCCGGGCTCCTACAATGAGCAGTTCTTC.

This clonotype was seen repeatedly, ten times or more. The chain has TRBV29-1 and TRBJ2-7; 12 bases fit TRBD1. CDR1 is SQVTM, CDR2 ANQGSEA, per germline. V shed 6 bases and J 4 bases; nucleotides not matched to a gene: 10. This CDR3 contains 15 residues. CDR3 sequence (DNA): TGCAGCGTCGCTAAATGGGACAGGGGGCCGTACGAGCAGTACTTC. It encodes CSVAKWDRGPYEQYF.

This clonotype was picked up many times. The J gene is TRBJ2-7, the V gene TRBV6-2 or TRBV6-3; 7 positions match TRBD1. The junction had 7 bases not matched to a gene; V was cut back by 4 bases and J by 4 bases. Germline V gives CDR1 MNHEY, CDR2 SVGEGT. The CDR3 is 14 amino acids. The CDR3 protein is CASSSRQGGYEQYF. CDR3 coding DNA: TGTGCCAGCAGTTCGCGACAGGGCGGGTACGAGCAGTACTTC.

CDR3 DNA sequence: TGTGCCACCAGCAGAGAGGTAGAGGGGGCTCGTAGGTACAATGAGCAGTTCTTC. It yields the protein CATSREVEGARRYNEQFF. This chain joins TRBV15 and TRBJ2-1; 7 bases match TRBD1. The germline V gene has CDR1 LNHNV and CDR2 YYDKDF (reference sequence). The J segment lost 4 bases and the V segment lost 0 bases, leaving 12 bases of the junction unmatched. The length of the CDR3 is 18 residues.

The chain has TRBV30 and TRBJ2-1, with 7 nucleotides matching TRBD1. CDR1 is GTSNPN, CDR2 SVGIG, per germline (reference sequence). The CDR3 is 13 amino acids. Losses at the gene ends were 7 bases for V and 2 bases for J; bases not matched to a gene: 5. CDR3 residues: CASDRATYNEQFF. For the CDR3, the DNA is TGTGCCTCTGACAGGGCCACCTACAATGAGCAGTTCTTC.

This clonotype was recorded at least ten times. The chain recombines TRBV6-1 with TRBJ1-2, with D possibly TRBD1 on 6 matching bases. V dropped 7 bases and J dropped 4 bases, with 16 bases sitting between them. The CDR3 runs to 14 residues. Germline V gene data show CDR1 as MNHNS and CDR2 as SASEGT. In DNA, the CDR3 is TGTGCCAGCAACAACAGGGAAATCGTCTATGGCTACACCTTC. Protein sequence: CASNNREIVYGYTF.

Ten or more counts support this clonotype. The chain recombines TRBV9 with TRBJ1-5; 12 positions match TRBD1. Per germline, CDR1 SGDLS and CDR2 YYNGEE. This CDR3 contains 16 residues. The J segment lost 1 base and the V segment lost 7 bases, leaving 6 bases of the junction unmatched. CDR3 loop: CASGPGTGGSNQPQHF. DNA of the CDR3: TGTGCCAGCGGCCCTGGGACAGGGGGCAGCAATCAGCCCCAGCATTTT.